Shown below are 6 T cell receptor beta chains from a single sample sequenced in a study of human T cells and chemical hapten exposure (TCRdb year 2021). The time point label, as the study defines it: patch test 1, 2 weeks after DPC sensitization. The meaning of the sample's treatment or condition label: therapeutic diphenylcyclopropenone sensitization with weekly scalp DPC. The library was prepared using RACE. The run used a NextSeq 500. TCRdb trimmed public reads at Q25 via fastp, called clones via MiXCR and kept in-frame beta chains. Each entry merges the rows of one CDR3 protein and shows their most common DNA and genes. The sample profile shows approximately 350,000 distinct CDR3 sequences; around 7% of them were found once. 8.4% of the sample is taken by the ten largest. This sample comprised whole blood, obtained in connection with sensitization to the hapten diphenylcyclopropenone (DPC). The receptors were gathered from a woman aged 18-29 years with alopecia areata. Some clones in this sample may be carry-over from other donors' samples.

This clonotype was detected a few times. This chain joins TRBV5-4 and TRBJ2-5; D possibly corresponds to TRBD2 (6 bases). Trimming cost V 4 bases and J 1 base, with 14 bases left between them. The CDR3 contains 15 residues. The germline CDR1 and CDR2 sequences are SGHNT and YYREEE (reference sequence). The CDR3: CASSPWDWGQETQYF. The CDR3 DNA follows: TGTGCCAGCAGCCCATGGGACTGGGGCCAAGAGACCCAGTACTTC.

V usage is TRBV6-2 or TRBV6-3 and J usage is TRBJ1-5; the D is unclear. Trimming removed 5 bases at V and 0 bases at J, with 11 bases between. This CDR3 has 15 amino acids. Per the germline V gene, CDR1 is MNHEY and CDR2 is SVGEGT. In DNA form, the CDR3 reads TGTGCCAGCAGTGGGGAGACATATAGCAATCAGCCCCAGCATTTT. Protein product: CASSGETYSNQPQHF.

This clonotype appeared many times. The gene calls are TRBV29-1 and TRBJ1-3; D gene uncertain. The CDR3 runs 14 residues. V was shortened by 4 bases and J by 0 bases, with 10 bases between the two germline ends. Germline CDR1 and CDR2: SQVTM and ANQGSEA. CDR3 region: CSVVKSSSGNTIYF. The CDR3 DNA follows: TGCAGCGTTGTTAAATCCAGCTCTGGAAACACCATATATTTT.

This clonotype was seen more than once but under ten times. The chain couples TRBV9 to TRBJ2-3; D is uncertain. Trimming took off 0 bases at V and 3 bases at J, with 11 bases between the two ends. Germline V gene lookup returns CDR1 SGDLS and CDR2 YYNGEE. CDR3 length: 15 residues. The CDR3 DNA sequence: TGTGCCAGCAGCGTAGGTCGACCGCCTACAGATACGCAGTATTTT. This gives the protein CASSVGRPPTDTQYF.

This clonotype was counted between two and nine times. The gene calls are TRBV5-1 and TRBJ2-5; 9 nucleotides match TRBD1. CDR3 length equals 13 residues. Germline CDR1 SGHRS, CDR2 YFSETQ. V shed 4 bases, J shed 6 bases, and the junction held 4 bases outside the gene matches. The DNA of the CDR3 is TGCGCCAGCAGCCGGGACAGGGAAAAGACCCAGTACTTC. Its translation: CASSRDREKTQYF.

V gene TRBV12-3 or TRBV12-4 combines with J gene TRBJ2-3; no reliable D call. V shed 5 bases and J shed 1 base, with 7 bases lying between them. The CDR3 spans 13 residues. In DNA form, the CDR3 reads TGTGCCAGCAGTGTACGACGCACAGATACGCAGTATTTT. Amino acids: CASSVRRTDTQYF.